These T cell receptor beta chains were read from a single sample in a study of CD8 T cells in Susac syndrome. TCRdb itself ran the immunoSEQ multiplex PCR reads through MiXCR, one entry per CDR3 protein. The table lists about 300,000 distinct CDR3 sequences, around 90% of them singletons. The sequenced sample was CD4+ T cells from PBMCs. These TCRs come from a human donor with multiple sclerosis. Both conserved end residues are part of each CDR3. The D gene is left open where the match is weak. The listing skips clone size in some rows; elsewhere it reads once, few, many or a size class.

D,J,V,size,DNA,CDR3
NA,TRBJ1-1,TRBV12-5,NA,TGTGCTAGTGGTTTTGGCTGGGGAGGGAACACTGAAGCTTTCTTT,CASGFGWGGNTEAFF
NA,TRBJ1-3,TRBV5-1,NA,TGCGCCAGCAGCTTGGACAGGGAGGACACCATATATTTT,CASSLDREDTIYF
TRBD2,TRBJ2-1,TRBV5-1,NA,TGCGCCAGCAGCGTGGACAAGCGGGAGGTATACAATGAGCAGTTCTTC,CASSVDKREVYNEQFF
NA,TRBJ2-5,TRBV30,NA,TGTGCCTGGAGGGGGCAAGAGACCCAGTACTTC,CAWRGQETQYF
NA,TRBJ1-1,TRBV9,NA,TGTGCCAGCAGCGTAGGTCGACAGACTGAAGCTTTCTTT,CASSVGRQTEAFF
NA,TRBJ1-2,TRBV2,NA,TGTGCCAGCAGTGCGGGGGTGAGCAGGGTGGACTATGGCTACACCTTC,CASSAGVSRVDYGYTF
NA,TRBJ2-5,TRBV3-1,NA,TGTGCCAGCAGCCGCAACGGGGAGACCCAGTACTTC,CASSRNGETQYF
NA,TRBJ2-3,TRBV2,NA,TGTGCCAGCAGTGAAGCGCTTGGCAGCACAGATACGCAGTATTTT,CASSEALGSTDTQYF
NA,TRBJ2-2,TRBV20-1,NA,TGCAGTGCTAGAGATCCTGGCGGTAGGAACACCGGGGAGCTGTTTTTT,CSARDPGGRNTGELFF
NA,TRBJ1-6,TRBV7-2,NA,TGTGCCAGCAGCTCGGACGGATATAATTCACCCCTCCACTTT,CASSSDGYNSPLHF
TRBD2,TRBJ2-1,TRBV30,NA,TGTGCCTGGAGTGTGGGACTAGCGGGAGTCGAGCAGTTCTTC,CAWSVGLAGVEQFF
TRBD1,TRBJ2-1,TRBV3-1,NA,TGTGCCAGCAGCGTTACAGGGGGGATGGAGCAGTTCTTC,CASSVTGGMEQFF
TRBD1,TRBJ2-7,TRBV5-1,NA,TGCGCCAGCAGCTTGCAACCGACAGGGAGTGGCGAGCAGTACTTC,CASSLQPTGSGEQYF
TRBD2,TRBJ2-1,TRBV19,NA,TGTGCCAGTAGTAGGACTAGCGGGAGTTTCTCCTACAATGAGCAGTTCTTC,CASSRTSGSFSYNEQFF
NA,TRBJ1-5,TRBV27,once,TGTGCCAGCAGTTTACGAGTTAGAGGGGGTCAGCCCCAGCATTTT,CASSLRVRGGQPQHF
NA,TRBJ2-2,TRBV7-3,NA,TGTGCCAGCAGCCTTTATCCGAACACCGGGGAGCTGTTTTTT,CASSLYPNTGELFF
NA,TRBJ1-6,TRBV5-1,NA,TGCGCCAGCAGCTTCCAAGCAAACAATAATTCACCCCTCCACTTT,CASSFQANNNSPLHF
NA,TRBJ1-2,TRBV29-1,NA,TGCAGCGTTGCAAGGACCGGGACCTATGGCTACACCTTC,CSVARTGTYGYTF
NA,TRBJ1-1,TRBV6-5,NA,TGTGCCAGCAGTTACTCGAGGTGGGCCTCTCCAGGTGAAGCTTTCTTT,CASSYSRWASPGEAFF
TRBD2,TRBJ2-1,TRBV20-1,once,TGCAGTGCTGAAGGCCCAACTTGGGGCGGGAGTTCGAATGAGCAGTTCTTC,CSAEGPTWGGSSNEQFF
TRBD1,TRBJ1-2,TRBV4-2,NA,TGTGCCAGCAGCCAGCTGGGACAGGATTTTAACTATGGCTACACCTTC,CASSQLGQDFNYGYTF
NA,TRBJ2-2,TRBV29-1,NA,TGCAGCGTTGAGGGCCTGACGGGGTCCCACACCGGGGAGCTGTTTTTT,CSVEGLTGSHTGELFF
NA,TRBJ2-6,TRBV25-1,NA,TGTGCCAGCACGCCGCGCACGGGAGATTCTGGGGCCAACGTCCTGACTTTC,CASTPRTGDSGANVLTF
TRBD2,TRBJ2-2,TRBV4-1,NA,TGCGCCAGCAGCCAAGATGGGGTCTCCGGGGGGGCAGACGGGGAGCTGTTTTTT,CASSQDGVSGGADGELFF